This T cell receptor (beta chain) derives from a study of T cell repertoires and HLA-DP antigens. About the study: Average DNA input: approximately 230 ng for CD137+CD4+ sorts, about 1,200 ng pre-culture. Study-level results: The CD4+ repertoire was not split into naive and memory.

Note on this clone: Its matching antigen is unknown.

The CDR3 contains 17 residues. Trimming removed 5 bases from V and 2 bases from J, with 20 bases in between. Germline CDR1 MNHEY, CDR2 SMNVEV (reference sequence). This table comes from immunoSEQ multiplex PCR, and its TCRdb copy is limited to in-frame clones, with some not included. The profile shows around 90,000 clones, roughly 86% of them singletons. The TCR originated in a man aged 45-65 years in good health and CMV-seronegative. Sequencing was performed on CD4+ T cells from PBMCs. This rearrangement joins TRBV27 to TRBJ2-3; TRBD2 is a possible D gene (6 bases). Here the CDR3 DNA reads TGTGCCAGCAGTAGCCGCCCGGCGGGGAGTAACACAGATACGCAGTATTTT. Residues: CASSSRPAGSNTDTQYF.